These T cell receptor beta chains were read from a single sample in a study of CXCR3-negative and CXCR3-positive naive CD8 T cells. TCRdb re-called the 5' RACE reads and shows each CDR3 protein once, DNA omitted. The sample data list fewer than 95,000 distinct CDR3 sequences. The specimen sequenced was naive CXCR3- CD8+ T cells from blood. These receptors all stem from a human donor in good health. Some clones in this sample may be carry-over from other donors' samples. The CDR3 runs from the conserved cysteine through the conserved F or W.

TRBJ2-7,TRBV28,CASSLPNRGGVYEQYF
TRBJ1-1,TRBV7-9,CASSPTGGGEAFF
TRBJ2-2,TRBV5-1,CASVLGTSSTGELFF
TRBJ1-1,TRBV28,CASSPPRTGFTEAFF
TRBJ2-5,TRBV4-1,CASSQEGRTQETQYF
TRBJ2-5,TRBV6-5,CASSLTGTRREETQYF
TRBJ2-7,TRBV12-3/TRBV12-4,CASRGTSGIPSYEQYF
TRBJ2-7,TRBV7-9,CASSDAPYEQYF
TRBJ1-2,TRBV29-1,CSVDTANYGYTF
TRBJ2-5,TRBV6-1,CASSEAMAGVQETQYF
TRBJ2-1,TRBV29-1,CSAYRAGETYNEQFF
TRBJ2-5,TRBV11-1,CASSLARVETQYF
TRBJ2-5,TRBV21-1,CASSKTTPCETQYF
TRBJ2-7,TRBV25-1,CASLDFPRQGLEQYF
TRBJ1-5,TRBV7-9,CASSSGRDNQPQHF